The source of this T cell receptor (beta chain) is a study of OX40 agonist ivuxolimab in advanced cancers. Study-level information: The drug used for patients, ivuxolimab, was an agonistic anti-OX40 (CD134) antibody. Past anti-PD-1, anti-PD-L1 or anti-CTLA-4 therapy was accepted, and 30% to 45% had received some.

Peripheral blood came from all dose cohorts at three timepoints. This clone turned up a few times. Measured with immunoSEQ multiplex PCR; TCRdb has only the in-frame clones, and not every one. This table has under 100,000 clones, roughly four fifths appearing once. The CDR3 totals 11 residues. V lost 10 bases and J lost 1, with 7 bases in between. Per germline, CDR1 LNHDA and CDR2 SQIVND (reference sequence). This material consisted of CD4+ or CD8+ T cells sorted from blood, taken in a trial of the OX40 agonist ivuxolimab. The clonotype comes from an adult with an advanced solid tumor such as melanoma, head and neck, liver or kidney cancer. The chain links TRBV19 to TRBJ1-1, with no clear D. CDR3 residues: CATIKNTEAFF. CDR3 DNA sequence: TGTGCCACCATTAAGAACACTGAAGCTTTCTTT.